The next 13 T cell receptor beta chains were all read from a single sample in a study of blood T cell repertoires in COVID-19. Sequenced by immunoSEQ multiplex PCR; TCRdb stores in-frame clones only, minus some. Of approximately 70,000 clones in the sample, 80% to 90% are singletons; the top ten hold over 4.5%. The source material was peripheral blood. The receptor source for this set is a human donor in a cohort sampled during active COVID-19.

V usage is TRBV28 and J usage is TRBJ1-2; 9 nucleotides agree with TRBD1. With V trimmed by 4 bases and J by 0 bases, 6 bases remained unmatched. CDR1 and CDR2 (germline): MDHEN, SYDVKM. The CDR3 is 16 amino acids. CDR3 sequence reads: CASSWDRVRANYGYTF. In nucleotides, the CDR3 is TGTGCCAGCAGTTGGGACAGGGTACGAGCTAACTATGGCTACACCTTC.

The rearrangement uses TRBV5-5 and TRBJ1-2, with a tentative D call TRBD1 (6 bases). CDR1 is SGHKS, CDR2 YYEKEE, per germline (reference sequence). V shed 2 bases and J shed 6 bases, with 26 bases lying between them. This CDR3 comprises 18 residues. The CDR3 DNA is TGTGCCAGCAGCTTCAGTACCGGGACACTTCAAACCCGCCATGGCTACACCTTC. Translated: CASSFSTGTLQTRHGYTF.

The chain recombines TRBV29-1 with TRBJ1-1; D uncertain. Germline V gene sequence: CDR1 SQVTM, CDR2 ANQGSEA. The ends were cut back, 7 bases at V and 3 bases at J, with 6 bases in the middle. This CDR3 contains 10 residues. CDR3 loop: CSATDTEAFF. CDR3 DNA: TGCAGCGCAACAGACACTGAAGCTTTCTTT.

This chain uses TRBV28 with TRBJ1-1; no clear D gene. Germline assignment: CDR1 MDHEN and CDR2 SYDVKM. The CDR3 spans 13 residues. The V end was cut by 7 bases, the J end by 0 bases, with 9 bases between. CDR3 loop: CASTRRLNTEAFF. CDR3 DNA: TGTGCCAGCACGCGCAGGTTGAACACTGAAGCTTTCTTT.

The rearrangement uses TRBV19 and TRBJ2-1; 7 nucleotides match TRBD2. J lost 2 bases, V lost 3 bases, and 4 bases had no gene match. This CDR3 region has 15 residues. The germline V gene has CDR1 LNHDA and CDR2 SQIVND (reference sequence). CDR3 coding DNA: TGTGCCAGTAGTATCTCTCTAGCGGCCTACAATGAGCAGTTCTTC. This gives the protein CASSISLAAYNEQFF.

The V gene is TRBV2, the J gene TRBJ2-4; 8 nucleotides line up with TRBD1. Germline assignment: CDR1 SNHLY and CDR2 FYNNEI. CDR3 size: 15 residues. V was clipped by 3 bases and J by 7 bases; unmatched bases: 8. The CDR3: CASSEVQGAGNIQYF. Written as DNA, the CDR3 is TGTGCCAGCAGTGAGGTTCAGGGGGCTGGGAACATTCAGTACTTC.

The chain combines TRBV28 with TRBJ2-5; TRBD1 matches at 8 bases. Trimming took 6 bases from V and 4 from J; bases not matched to a gene: 10. Germline V gene data show CDR1 as MDHEN and CDR2 as SYDVKM. The CDR3 length is 15 residues. CDR3 sequence: CASRGQATSGETQYF. The CDR3 nucleotides are TGTGCCAGCAGGGGACAGGCGACATCTGGAGAGACCCAGTACTTC.

The chain's CDR3 is CASAPGSSSYNSPLHF. CDR3 nucleotides: TGTGCCAGCGCTCCGGGGTCTAGCTCCTATAATTCACCCCTCCACTTT. The chain is built from TRBV13 and TRBJ1-6, with D hard to call. Between the trimmed V and J ends, which lost 8 bases and 0 bases, there was a span of 14 bases. CDR3 length: 16 residues. Germline values: CDR1 PRHDT, CDR2 FYEKMQ (reference sequence).

The rearrangement uses TRBV5-5 and TRBJ2-2, with 7 nucleotides matching TRBD1. V was clipped by 2 bases and J by 9 bases; unmatched bases: 10. From germline, CDR1 is SGHKS and CDR2 YYEKEE (reference sequence). The CDR3 has 15 residues. CDR3 coding DNA: TGTGCCAGCAGCTTCGGCAGGGGGAGCGAGCGGGAGCTGTTTTTT. Protein sequence: CASSFGRGSERELFF. Supplemented by reference TRBV5-5 and TRBJ2-2, the full variable domain reads DAGVTQSPTHLIKTRGQQVTLRCSPISGHKSVSWYQQVLGQGPQFIFQYYEKEERGRGNFPDRFSARQFPNYSSELNVNALLLGDSALYLCASSFGRGSERELFFGEGSRLTVL.

The rearrangement uses TRBV7-8 and TRBJ2-3, with 7 bases lining up with TRBD1. From germline, CDR1 is SGHVS and CDR2 FQNEAQ. This CDR3 is built from 20 residues. With 5 bases clipped from V and 7 bases from J, the junction kept 27 bases outside the gene matches. The CDR3 loop reads CASSRDASNRGPLSFYTQYF. DNA for the CDR3: TGTGCCAGCAGCCGAGACGCGAGTAACAGGGGCCCGCTGTCGTTTTATACGCAGTATTTT.

V and J are TRBV20-1 and TRBJ2-5; 12 nucleotides agree with TRBD2. Germline V gene sequence: CDR1 DFQATT, CDR2 SNEGSKA (reference sequence). V shed 3 bases, J shed 5 bases, and the junction held 10 bases outside the gene matches. The CDR3 extends over 16 amino acids. Here the CDR3 reads CSASRPSGGAGETQYF. The CDR3 DNA reads as TGCAGTGCTAGTCGTCCTAGCGGGGGGGCCGGGGAGACCCAGTACTTC.

This clone is a singleton in its sample. This chain connects TRBV7-2 to TRBJ1-1; 9 bases map to TRBD1. Germline-derived CDR1 and CDR2 are SGHTA and FQGNSA. This CDR3 comprises 18 residues. V lost 6 bases and J lost 0; bases outside the gene matches: 14. CDR3 DNA: TGTGCCAGCAGTCGCCGTGCGGCACAGGGGGCGGTGAACACTGAAGCTTTCTTT. Amino acids: CASSRRAAQGAVNTEAFF.

This chain links TRBV6-5 with TRBJ2-1, with 9 positions matching TRBD1. Germline loops: CDR1 MNHEY, CDR2 SVGAGI. V was pared by 6 bases and J by 6 bases, with 9 bases of the junction left unmatched. This CDR3 spans 15 amino acids. The CDR3 sequence: CASSSGQGSGNEQFF. Written as DNA, the CDR3 is TGTGCCAGCAGCTCGGGACAGGGAAGTGGCAATGAGCAGTTCTTC.